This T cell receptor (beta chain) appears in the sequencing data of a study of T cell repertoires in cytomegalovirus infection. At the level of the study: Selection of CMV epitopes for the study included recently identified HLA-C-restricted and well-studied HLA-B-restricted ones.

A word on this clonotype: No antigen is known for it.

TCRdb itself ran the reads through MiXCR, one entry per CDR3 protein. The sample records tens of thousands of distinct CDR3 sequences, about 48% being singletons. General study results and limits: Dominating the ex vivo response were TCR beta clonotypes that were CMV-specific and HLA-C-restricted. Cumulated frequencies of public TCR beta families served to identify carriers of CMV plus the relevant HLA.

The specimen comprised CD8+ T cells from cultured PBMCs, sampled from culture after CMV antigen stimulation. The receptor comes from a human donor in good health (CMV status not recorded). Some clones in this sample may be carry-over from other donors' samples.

The CDR3 DNA is TGTGCCAGCAAGAAGCAGGGGGAAAACACCGGGGAGCTGTTTTTT. Protein sequence: CASKKQGENTGELFF. The genes are TRBV2 and TRBJ2-2; TRBD1 aligns across 7 bases. V lost 7 bases to trimming and J lost 2 bases; unmatched junction nucleotides: 7. Germline loops: CDR1 SNHLY, CDR2 FYNNEI. The CDR3 sequence is 15 residues long.